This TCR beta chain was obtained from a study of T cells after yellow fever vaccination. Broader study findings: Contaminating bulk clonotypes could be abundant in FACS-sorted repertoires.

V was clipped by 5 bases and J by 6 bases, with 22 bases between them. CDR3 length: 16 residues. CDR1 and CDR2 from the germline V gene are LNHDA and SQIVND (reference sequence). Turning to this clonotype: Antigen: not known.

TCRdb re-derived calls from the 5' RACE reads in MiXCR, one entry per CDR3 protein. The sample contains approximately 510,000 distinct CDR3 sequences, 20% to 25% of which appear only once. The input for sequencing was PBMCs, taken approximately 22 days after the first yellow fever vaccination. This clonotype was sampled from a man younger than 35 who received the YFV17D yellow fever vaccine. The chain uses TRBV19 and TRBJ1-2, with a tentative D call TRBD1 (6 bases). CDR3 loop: CASSYRPQGNVDGYTF. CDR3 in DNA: TGTGCCAGTAGTTACCGACCACAGGGAAATGTCGATGGCTACACCTTC.